This entry concerns a single TCR beta chain. The target antigen is unknown. These data come from a study of T cell responses to AZD1222 COVID-19 vaccine. The study's findings and limits: Recipients of two AZD1222 doses showed rising Spike-specific TCR breadth and depth.

Germline values: CDR1 LGHDT, CDR2 YNNKEL (reference sequence). With 5 bases removed from V and 0 bases from J, the gap between germline ends came to 12 bases. The CDR3 length is 15 residues. Profiling relied on immunoSEQ multiplex PCR, and the TCRdb table lists in-frame clones only, not all of them. The data hold 150,000 to 200,000 clones, with roughly nine tenths observed a single time. The sample was peripheral blood, taken 28 days after the second AZD1222 dose. The chain uses TRBV3-1 (or the pseudogene TRBV3-2) and TRBJ2-3, with D perhaps assigned TRBD1 or TRBD2 (6 bases each). The sequence was collected from an adult who received the AZD1222 COVID-19 vaccine. CDR3 sequence: CASSFGGTSTDTQYF. CDR3 bases: TGTGCCAGCAGCTTCGGAGGGACAAGCACAGATACGCAGTATTTT.